What follows is one T cell receptor beta chain and its context. Its antigen is unidentified. Germline assignment: CDR1 MGHDK and CDR2 SYGVNS. The trim removed 6 bases at V and 4 bases at J, leaving 9 bases unmatched. CDR3 length equals 16 residues. This specimen belongs to a study of a mutant IDH1 vaccine in newly diagnosed glioma. The time point denotes: week 47, end of study. Doses consisted of 300 ug of mutant IDH1 20-mer peptide each, paired with topical imiquimod. The table came from immunoSEQ multiplex PCR; TCRdb's copy has only in-frame clones and leaves some out. Counted here are tens of thousands of clones, over 75% occurring once; the ten biggest clones make up 5.2%.

The sequencing here drew on PBMCs, taken from a glioma patient whose treatment included an IDH1 peptide vaccine. The TCR originated in a man aged 35 to 55 with glioma. V is TRBV25-1 and J is TRBJ2-2; TRBD2 matches 9 bases. The CDR3 coding sequence is TGTGCCAGCAGCGACACCGCGGGAGGGCCCACCGGGGAGCTGTTTTTT. It codes for CASSDTAGGPTGELFF. The whole variable domain, filled in from reference TRBV25-1 and TRBJ2-2, reads EADIYQTPRYLVIGTGKKITLECSQTMGHDKMYWYQQDPGMELHLIHYSYGVNSTEKGDLSSESTVSRIRTEHFPLTLESARPSHTSQYLCASSDTAGGPTGELFFGEGSRLTVL.